The 27 T cell receptor beta chains given below trace back to one sample, sequenced in a study of technical replicates of blood from a few donors. This table comes from immunoSEQ multiplex PCR, and its TCRdb copy is limited to in-frame clones, with some not included. The table lists 70,000 to 85,000 clones, about 90% of them singletons. The sequenced material came from T cells isolated from PBMCs. The receptors stem from a human donor in good health.

The rearrangement uses TRBV29-1 and TRBJ2-1; 7 bases align to TRBD1. With 2 bases clipped from V and 0 bases from J, the junction kept 1 base outside the gene matches. This CDR3 is 14 amino acids long. Germline CDR1 and CDR2: SQVTM and ANQGSEA. CDR3 DNA: TGCAGCGTTGAAAAGGGGGCCTCCTACAATGAGCAGTTCTTC. It is translated as CSVEKGASYNEQFF.

The chain uses TRBV2 and TRBJ2-3; TRBD2 might be the D (6 bases). The ends were cut back, 5 bases at V and 2 bases at J, with 17 bases in the middle. Germline V gene sequence: CDR1 SNHLY, CDR2 FYNNEI. This CDR3 is 16 amino acids long. CDR3 amino acids: CASSSSGRMITDTQYF. CDR3 bases: TGTGCCAGCAGTTCCTCTGGGAGGATGATCACAGATACGCAGTATTTT.

This rearrangement joins TRBV2 to TRBJ1-4; D is ambiguous. V was shortened by 1 base and J by 4 bases, with 7 bases between the two germline ends. Per germline, CDR1 SNHLY and CDR2 FYNNEI. This CDR3 comprises 14 residues. The CDR3, as DNA: TGTGCCAGCAGTGAAGGAGTCTTTAATGAAAAACTGTTTTTT. It is translated as CASSEGVFNEKLFF.

The chain employs TRBV2 and TRBJ1-3, with 9 bases matching TRBD1. Germline V gene data show CDR1 as SNHLY and CDR2 as FYNNEI. The CDR3 is made up of 14 amino acids. Trimming cost V 8 bases and J 6 bases; bases outside gene matches: 8. For the CDR3, the DNA is TGTGCCAGCCACTCGGGACAGGGACCAAACACCATATATTTT. It yields the protein CASHSGQGPNTIYF.

The V and J genes are TRBV7-3 and TRBJ1-1; maybe TRBD1 (6 bases). V was trimmed by 1 base and J by 10 bases, leaving 10 bases between them. The germline CDR1 and CDR2 sequences are SGHTA and FQGTGA. This CDR3 region has 12 residues. The DNA of the CDR3 is TGTGCCAGCAGCTTAATTGGGGGCCGAGCTTTCTTT. The encoded protein is CASSLIGGRAFF.

The rearrangement uses TRBV5-1 and TRBJ2-5, with TRBD2 matching 14 bases. Germline CDR1 SGHRS, CDR2 YFSETQ. The V gene end was trimmed by 0 bases and the J gene end by 5 bases; junction bases not matched to a gene: 3. There are 16 residues in the CDR3. The CDR3 here is CASSLGGLAGAETQYF. In DNA form, the CDR3 reads TGCGCCAGCAGCTTGGGGGGACTAGCGGGAGCGGAGACCCAGTACTTC.

The chain employs TRBV28 and TRBJ2-3, with TRBD2 matching over 9 bases. The CDR3 spans 19 residues. V was pared by 3 bases and J by 2 bases, with 15 bases of the junction left unmatched. CDR1 and CDR2 from the germline V gene are MDHEN and SYDVKM. CDR3 bases: TGTGCCAGCAGTTTCCAGCGGGAGGCCTCAATAATACCCACAGATACGCAGTATTTT. It yields the protein CASSFQREASIIPTDTQYF. Supplemented by reference TRBV28 and TRBJ2-3, the full variable domain reads DVKVTQSSRYLVKRTGEKVFLECVQDMDHENMFWYRQDPGLGLRLIYFSYDVKMKEKGDIPEGYSVSREKKERFSLILESASTNQTSMYLCASSFQREASIIPTDTQYFGPGTRLTVL.

The chain has TRBV5-1 and TRBJ1-4; D gene unclear. Trimming stripped 0 bases from V and 5 bases from J, with 11 bases between. This CDR3 has 15 residues. Germline CDR1 is SGHRS and CDR2 is YFSETQ. The DNA of the CDR3 is TGCGCCAGCAGCTTGGACGCTAGGAGGAATGAAAAACTGTTTTTT. The encoded protein is CASSLDARRNEKLFF.

V usage is TRBV5-1 and J usage is TRBJ1-1, with a tentative D call TRBD1 (5 bases). The CDR3 sequence is 16 residues long. Germline V gene lookup returns CDR1 SGHRS and CDR2 YFSETQ. Trimming shortened V by 4 bases and J by 4 bases, and 20 bases separated the two germline ends. In DNA form, the CDR3 reads TGCGCCAGCAGCCGCGAATCGGGACTAACCGTCACTGAAGCTTTCTTT. This gives the protein CASSRESGLTVTEAFF.

V usage is TRBV7-9 and J usage is TRBJ1-2; D unresolved. Germline V gene data show CDR1 as SEHNR and CDR2 as FQNEAQ (reference sequence). Trimming stripped 5 bases from V and 6 bases from J, with 10 bases between. This CDR3 contains 12 residues. CDR3 sequence reads: CASSPYSDGYTF. The CDR3 nucleotides are TGTGCCAGCAGCCCCTATTCCGATGGCTACACCTTC.

V gene TRBV29-1 combines with J gene TRBJ2-7, with 8 nucleotides matching TRBD2. V was clipped by 7 bases and J by 5 bases; unmatched bases: 4. Looked up from germline, CDR1 is SQVTM and CDR2 is ANQGSEA. This CDR3 contains 11 residues. The CDR3 DNA is TGCAGCGCGGGGGGGATACACGAGCAGTACTTC. Translated: CSAGGIHEQYF.

In nucleotides, the CDR3 is TGTGCCAGCAGTGAAGACAGCAGTCCGAACACTGAAGCTTTCTTT. Protein: CASSEDSSPNTEAFF. The chain employs TRBV2 and TRBJ1-1; D ambiguous. The CDR3 sequence is 15 residues long. The germline CDR1 and CDR2 sequences are SNHLY and FYNNEI. Trimming pared 1 base from V and 1 base from J, leaving 10 bases between. The full variable domain, its missing parts supplied by reference TRBV2 and TRBJ1-1, is EPEVTQTPSHQVTQMGQEVILRCVPISNHLYFYWYRQILGQKVEFLVSFYNNEISEKSEIFDDQFSVERPDGSNFTLKIRSTKLEDSAMYFCASSEDSSPNTEAFFGQGTRLTVV.

The V call is TRBV10-3, the J call TRBJ2-7; 7 positions match TRBD1. This CDR3 region has 14 residues. The germline V gene encodes CDR1 ENHRY and CDR2 SYGVKD. J lost 3 bases, V lost 10 bases, and 12 bases had no gene match. CDR3 DNA sequence: TGTGCCACTCAGGGGACAGATCGTGTCTACGAGCAGTACTTC. Amino acid sequence: CATQGTDRVYEQYF.

The V call is TRBV5-1, the J call TRBJ2-1; a possible D gene is TRBD1 (5 bases). Deletions cut 0 bases from V and 7 bases from J, with 29 bases between. Germline CDR1 reads SGHRS; CDR2 reads YFSETQ. The CDR3 consists of 20 residues. Here the CDR3 DNA reads TGCGCCAGCAGCTTGGTCCACACCGATTCCGTCGTTTTAGGGGCTAATGAGCAGTTCTTC. This sequence encodes CASSLVHTDSVVLGANEQFF.

The chain is built from TRBV6-5 and TRBJ2-1, with 7 nucleotides matching TRBD2. Germline loops: CDR1 MNHEY, CDR2 SVGAGI. The CDR3 is 14 amino acids. The V segment lost 2 bases and the J segment 4 bases; nucleotides outside the gene matches: 2. The CDR3 DNA reads TGTGCCAGCAGTTACGCGGGAGAGTACAATGAGCAGTTCTTC. Residues: CASSYAGEYNEQFF.

This chain joins TRBV6-4 and TRBJ2-2; no clear D gene. CDR1 and CDR2 from the germline V gene are MRHNA and SNTAGT. Deletions cut 4 bases from V and 2 bases from J, with 14 bases between. The CDR3 spans 16 residues. CDR3 DNA: TGTGCCAGCAGTGTTGAACGACACCTTAACACCGGGGAGCTGTTTTTT. It translates to CASSVERHLNTGELFF.

This rearrangement joins TRBV2 to TRBJ2-7; TRBD1 matches 11 bases. The CDR3 covers 14 residues. The germline CDR1 and CDR2 sequences are SNHLY and FYNNEI. The junction had 6 bases not matched to a gene; V was cut back by 4 bases and J by 7 bases. The CDR3 protein is CASSVDGTGGEQYF. The CDR3, as DNA: TGTGCCAGCAGTGTGGATGGGACAGGGGGAGAGCAGTACTTC.

The table lists this clone with a count of one. Compared with germline, one end of the junction differs, possibly owing to a read error. Other DNA variants within this sample encode the same CDR3. The chain has TRBV5-1 and TRBJ1-1; D is perhaps TRBD1 (5 bases). Germline CDR1 reads SGHRS; CDR2 reads YFSETQ. This CDR3 is 13 amino acids long. The chain's CDR3 is CASSPGENTEAFF. In DNA form, the CDR3 reads TGCGCCAGCAGCCCGGGGGAGAACACTGAAGCTTTCTTC.

The V gene is TRBV20-1, the J gene TRBJ2-3; weak D call: TRBD2 (5 bases). Germline V gene sequence: CDR1 DFQATT, CDR2 SNEGSKA (reference sequence). V was clipped by 7 bases and J by 5 bases, with 7 bases between them. This CDR3 spans 10 amino acids. The CDR3 loop reads CSVRGDTQYF. The CDR3 DNA sequence: TGCAGTGTACGGGGAGATACGCAGTATTTT.

This clone was counted between two and nine times. The chain joins TRBV5-4 to TRBJ2-7; 9 positions match TRBD2. V was clipped by 4 bases and J by 5 bases; unmatched bases: 7. Germline loops: CDR1 SGHNT, CDR2 YYREEE (reference sequence). The CDR3 is 14 residues long. The CDR3 protein is CASSPGTSIHEQYF. For the CDR3, the DNA is TGTGCCAGCAGCCCCGGGACTAGCATCCACGAGCAGTACTTC. Full variable domain (missing parts from reference TRBV5-4 and TRBJ2-7): ETGVTQSPTHLIKTRGQQVTLRCSSQSGHNTVSWYQQALGQGPQFIFQYYREEENGRGNFPPRFSGLQFPNYSSELNVNALELDDSALYLCASSPGTSIHEQYFGPGTRLTVT.

Here the CDR3 DNA reads TGTGCCAGCAGCCACTTGACAGCTGACACTGAAGCTTTCTTT. This codes for CASSHLTADTEAFF. The genes are TRBV14 and TRBJ1-1; a possible D gene is TRBD1 (5 bases). The CDR3 contains 14 residues. Looked up from germline, CDR1 is SGHDN and CDR2 is FVKESK. Trimming stripped 3 bases from V and 3 bases from J, with 11 bases between.

The V gene is TRBV11-3, the J gene TRBJ2-5; weak D call: TRBD1 (5 bases). This CDR3 has 17 amino acids. Germline CDR1 SGHNT, CDR2 YENEEA. V was shortened by 5 bases and J by 2 bases, with 21 bases between the two germline ends. The CDR3 nucleotides read TGTGCCAGCAGCCCGATGGGCAGGGTCTTACCTCAAGAGACCCAGTACTTC. It translates to CASSPMGRVLPQETQYF.

V is TRBV5-5 and J is TRBJ1-3, with 7 bases matching TRBD1. V was clipped by 0 bases and J by 4 bases; unmatched bases: 4. The CDR3 is made up of 15 amino acids. Germline loops: CDR1 SGHKS, CDR2 YYEKEE (reference sequence). The CDR3, as DNA: TGTGCCAGCAGCTTGGACACGACAGGGGGAAACACCATATATTTT. Protein product: CASSLDTTGGNTIYF.

The chain carries TRBV7-3 and TRBJ1-2, with D hard to call. Germline V lookup: CDR1 SGHTA, CDR2 FQGTGA. The CDR3 consists of 13 residues. The V end was cut by 4 bases, the J end by 6 bases, with 12 bases between. The CDR3 DNA reads TGTGCCAGCAGCTCTCGGGCCGGGGATGGCTACACCTTC. Translated: CASSSRAGDGYTF.

The rearrangement uses TRBV27 and TRBJ2-7; D possibly corresponds to TRBD1 (6 bases). The CDR3 is 14 amino acids. The V gene's germline CDR1 is MNHEY and CDR2 SMNVEV (reference sequence). Trimming removed 3 bases at V and 5 bases at J, with 14 bases between. Here the CDR3 DNA reads TGTGCCAGCAGTTTCGTAACAGGGCCTCACGAGCAGTACTTC. The encoded protein is CASSFVTGPHEQYF.

This chain links TRBV27 with TRBJ1-5, with 10 bases identical to TRBD1. CDR3 size: 16 residues. CDR1 is MNHEY and CDR2 is SMNVEV in the germline V gene (reference sequence). J gave up 5 bases and V 6 bases, and 10 bases lay outside the gene matches. The CDR3 nucleotides are TGTGCCAGCAGAAGAGACAGGGGGCGGAACGATCAGCCCCAGCATTTT. Protein: CASRRDRGRNDQPQHF.

The chain links TRBV10-3 to TRBJ2-5, with TRBD2 as a possible D gene (6 bases). The V end lost 6 bases, the J end lost 5 bases, and 13 bases lay between the germline ends. Germline assignment: CDR1 ENHRY and CDR2 SYGVKD. CDR3 length equals 13 residues. CDR3 sequence reads: CAIRAGPGETQYF. The CDR3 DNA reads as TGTGCCATCAGGGCGGGGCCGGGGGAGACCCAGTACTTC.